This T cell receptor beta chain emerged from a study of T cell responses to AZD1222 COVID-19 vaccine. Study outcomes and limitations: Two doses of AZD1222 preceded a rise in Spike-specific TCR breadth and depth. In a largely white British group with more females than males, clonal diversity was possibly underestimated.

This CDR3 has 13 amino acids. V lost 3 bases and J lost 6, with 12 bases in between. The germline V gene encodes CDR1 LNHDA and CDR2 SQIVND (reference sequence). Repertoires were generated with immunoSEQ multiplex PCR, while TCRdb's copy carries only in-frame clones and drops some. In the table there are about 120,000 clones, about 91% of which are singletons. Details on this clone: The target antigen is unknown.

The source material was peripheral blood, sampled 28 days after the second AZD1222 dose. This chain uses TRBV19 with TRBJ2-7; the D call may be TRBD1 or TRBD2 (5 bases each). This TCR came from an adult who received the AZD1222 COVID-19 vaccine. Here the CDR3 reads CASSIGAGSEQYF. The CDR3 DNA sequence: TGTGCCAGTAGTATTGGGGCAGGGAGCGAGCAGTACTTC. Full variable domain (outside the CDR3, taken from reference TRBV19 and TRBJ2-7): DGGITQSPKYLFRKEGQNVTLSCEQNLNHDAMYWYRQDPGQGLRLIYYSQIVNDFQKGDIAEGYSVSREKKESFPLTVTSAQKNPTAFYLCASSIGAGSEQYFGPGTRLTVT.